This entry concerns a single T cell receptor beta chain. This record belongs to a study of blood T cell repertoires in COVID-19. Study-wide background: Samples came from the United States, Italy and Spain, spanning acute and convalescent COVID-19. T cells, B-cell-depleted T cells, or PBMCs supplied cDNA or gDNA.

Germline CDR1 and CDR2: MNHEY and SVGAGI. Losses at the gene ends were 6 bases for V and 3 bases for J; bases not matched to a gene: 4. CDR3 length equals 13 residues. Original methodology: Amplifying reference gene primers gave estimates of nucleated cell counts. Sequenced by immunoSEQ multiplex PCR; TCRdb stores in-frame clones only, minus some. That table is the source of V, J and clone size, and D and trimming were worked out from the DNA. The data contain approximately 300,000 clones, roughly 90% of them singletons. The sample consisted of peripheral blood. The chain carries TRBV6-5 and TRBJ2-5; TRBD1 agrees at 7 bases. The receptor was derived from a man aged 18 to 30 who had recovered from COVID-19. The CDR3 loop reads CASRNTGEETQYF. The CDR3, as DNA: TGTGCCAGCAGAAATACAGGGGAAGAGACCCAGTACTTC.